Each of the 7 T cell receptor beta chains below was sequenced from the same sample in a study of CD8+ T cells in alopecia areata. Sampling of alopecia areata patients yielded lesional scalp punch biopsies as well as peripheral blood. It was cDNA, reverse transcribed from extracted RNA, that served as the sequencing template. Method: immunoSEQ multiplex PCR; TCRdb's copy keeps in-frame clones and lacks some. Found here are about 12,000 clones, roughly three fifths of them singletons; the top ten hold 10% to 15%. Sample: skin. These receptors originate from a human donor with alopecia areata.

V gene TRBV4-3 combines with J gene TRBJ2-7, with D tentatively TRBD2 (6 bases). Germline V gene lookup returns CDR1 LGHNA and CDR2 YSLEER. The CDR3 is made up of 14 amino acids. V lost 9 bases and J lost 2, with 17 bases in between. The CDR3 is CASKDYLTAYEQYF. CDR3 nucleotide sequence: TGCGCCAGTAAGGACTACCTCACCGCCTACGAGCAGTACTTC.

The chain combines TRBV7-6 with TRBJ1-5; D might be TRBD1 (5 bases). With 1 base removed from V and 5 bases from J, the gap between germline ends came to 12 bases. The CDR3 spans 15 residues. Germline V gene lookup returns CDR1 SGHVS and CDR2 FNYEAQ. The DNA of the CDR3 is TGTGCCAGCAGCTTAGATTCTGGGGGGTATCAGCCCCAGCATTTT. This encodes CASSLDSGGYQPQHF.

This clone appeared a few times. V usage is TRBV7-2 and J usage is TRBJ2-7; D not resolved. The V gene lost 0 bases and the J gene lost 4 bases, with 10 bases spanning the gap. Germline V gives CDR1 SGHTA, CDR2 FQGNSA. The CDR3 covers 14 residues. CDR3 residues: CASSLATEGYEQYF. The DNA of the CDR3 is TGTGCCAGCAGCTTAGCGACTGAAGGGTACGAGCAGTACTTC.

The chain is built from TRBV5-1 and TRBJ2-3, with D perhaps being TRBD1 or TRBD2 (5 bases each). V gave up 6 bases and J gave up 2 bases, with 19 bases separating them. The CDR3 length is 16 residues. Per the germline V gene, CDR1 is SGHRS and CDR2 is YFSETQ. The CDR3 region is CASTPAGTEDTDTQYF. The DNA for the CDR3 is TGCGCCAGCACCCCAGCCGGGACGGAAGACACAGATACGCAGTATTTT.

This clone has only a few counts. This chain connects TRBV29-1 to TRBJ1-2; D is uncertain. From germline, CDR1 is SQVTM and CDR2 ANQGSEA. Trimming pared 6 bases from V and 0 bases from J, leaving 11 bases between. This CDR3 comprises 13 residues. CDR3 sequence reads: CSVENKANYGYTF. In DNA form, the CDR3 reads TGCAGCGTGGAGAACAAGGCTAACTATGGCTACACCTTC.

The chain recombines TRBV7-2 with TRBJ2-2, with D perhaps TRBD2 (6 bases). CDR1 is SGHTA, CDR2 FQGNSA, per germline. The CDR3 contains 16 residues. Trimming cost V 1 base and J 5 bases, with 14 bases left between them. CDR3 residues: CASSLGSSVRTGELFF. In nucleotides, the CDR3 is TGTGCCAGCAGCTTAGGGTCTAGCGTGAGAACCGGGGAGCTGTTTTTT.

This clone has more than one count but fewer than ten. V and J are TRBV4-1 and TRBJ2-5; the D is unclear. The CDR3 totals 16 residues. In germline, CDR1 is MGHRA, CDR2 YSYEKL. The V end was cut by 1 base, the J end by 1 base, with 13 bases between. DNA for the CDR3: TGCGCCAGCAGCCAAGGAGAGCGTCCCTTCCAAGAGACCCAGTACTTC. Amino acids: CASSQGERPFQETQYF.